This entry lists 8 T cell receptor beta chains sequenced from one sample in a study of CD8 T cell repertoires and HIV-1 epitope variants. Produced via immunoSEQ multiplex PCR; TCRdb's table is partial and in-frame only. The sample includes about 90,000 clones, 74% of them seen just once. The sample consisted of uncultured baseline CD8+ T cells from peripheral blood mononuclear cells (PBMCs). The receptor source for this set is a male donor with HIV.

The rearrangement links TRBV29-1 to TRBJ1-1; TRBD1 matches 7 bases. CDR3 size: 12 residues. With V trimmed by 6 bases and J by 1 base, 2 bases remained unmatched. Per the germline V gene, CDR1 is SQVTM and CDR2 is ANQGSEA. CDR3 sequence: CSVGTANTEAFF. Here the CDR3 DNA reads TGCAGCGTCGGGACAGCGAACACTGAAGCTTTCTTT.

V gene TRBV30 combines with J gene TRBJ1-5; D may be TRBD1 (5 bases). The V and J ends lost 3 bases and 5 bases respectively, with 14 bases between them. The germline V gene encodes CDR1 GTSNPN and CDR2 SVGIG (reference sequence). This CDR3 spans 14 amino acids. The CDR3 is CAWSEKGGDQPQHF. The CDR3 DNA is TGTGCCTGGAGCGAAAAGGGAGGGGATCAGCCCCAGCATTTT.

The chain recombines TRBV6-6 with TRBJ2-2, with D hard to call. The CDR3 is made up of 12 amino acids. The germline V gene encodes CDR1 MNHNY and CDR2 SVGAGI (reference sequence). V was clipped by 5 bases and J by 6 bases, with 7 bases between them. This chain's CDR3 is CASSDVAGELFF. CDR3 bases: TGTGCCAGCAGTGATGTGGCCGGGGAGCTGTTTTTT.

V gene TRBV21-1 combines with J gene TRBJ2-3. TRBV21-1 represents a pseudogene. CDR3 length: 13 residues. The chain's CDR3 is CASSKSAADTQYF. In DNA, the CDR3 is TGTGCCAGCAGCAAATCCGCCGCAGATACGCAGTATTTT.

V is TRBV5-1 and J is TRBJ2-5; 7 bases fit TRBD2. The CDR3 has 15 amino acids. Germline assignment: CDR1 SGHRS and CDR2 YFSETQ. V lost 0 bases, J lost 4 bases, and 6 bases stayed unmatched. CDR3 sequence (DNA): TGCGCCAGCAGCTTGGCCGGGGGGTACGGAGAGACCCAGTACTTC. It encodes CASSLAGGYGETQYF.

The chain has TRBV5-1 and TRBJ2-1; 8 bases match TRBD2. Germline V gene sequence: CDR1 SGHRS, CDR2 YFSETQ. Unmatched junction bases numbered 9, after V lost 1 base and J lost 9 bases. This CDR3 spans 15 amino acids. DNA of the CDR3: TGCGCCAGCAGCTTGTCCGGGGGGGTATATGGTGAGCAGTTCTTC. This gives the protein CASSLSGGVYGEQFF.

This rearrangement joins TRBV7-2 to TRBJ1-6, with TRBD1 identical over 9 bases. The CDR3 runs 15 residues. Germline-derived CDR1 and CDR2 are SGHTA and FQGNSA. With V trimmed by 1 base and J by 7 bases, 2 bases remained unmatched. This CDR3 is CASSLVGTGNSPLHF. The CDR3 bases are TGTGCCAGCAGCTTAGTAGGGACAGGGAATTCACCCCTCCACTTT.

This clone has a single count. The V and J genes are TRBV5-6 and TRBJ2-3; the D is unclear. The CDR3 has 16 amino acids. Between the trimmed V and J ends, which lost 7 bases and 0 bases, there was a span of 18 bases. Germline V gives CDR1 SGHDT, CDR2 YYEEEE. Written as DNA, the CDR3 is TGTGCCAGCGGCTCCTCTGGCATAAGCAGCACAGATACGCAGTATTTT. Its protein product is CASGSSGISSTDTQYF. Complete variable domain (other parts from reference TRBV5-6 and TRBJ2-3): DAGVTQSPTHLIKTRGQQVTLRCSPKSGHDTVSWYQQALGQGPQFIFQYYEEEERQRGNFPDRFSGHQFPNYSSELNVNALLLGDSALYLCASGSSGISSTDTQYFGPGTRLTVL.